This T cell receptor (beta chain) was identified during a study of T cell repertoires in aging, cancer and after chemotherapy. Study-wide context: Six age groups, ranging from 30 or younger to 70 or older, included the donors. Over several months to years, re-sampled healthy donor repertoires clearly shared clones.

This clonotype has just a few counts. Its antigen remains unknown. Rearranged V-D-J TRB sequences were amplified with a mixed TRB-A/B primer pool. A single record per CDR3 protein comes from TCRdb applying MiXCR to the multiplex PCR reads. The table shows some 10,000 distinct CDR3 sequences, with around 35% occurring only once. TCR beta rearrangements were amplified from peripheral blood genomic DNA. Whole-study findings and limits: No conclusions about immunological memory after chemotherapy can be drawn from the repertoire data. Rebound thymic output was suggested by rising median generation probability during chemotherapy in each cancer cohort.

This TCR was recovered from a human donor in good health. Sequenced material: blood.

The CDR3 nucleotides read TGTGCCAGCTCACCGGAGGGGACAGATACGCAGTATTTT. It translates to CASSPEGTDTQYF. This chain connects TRBV18 to TRBJ2-3, with D tentatively TRBD2 (6 bases). The CDR3 consists of 13 residues. CDR1 KGHSH and CDR2 LQKENI come from the germline V gene. Trimming left V 3 bases short and J 3 bases short, with 7 bases between.